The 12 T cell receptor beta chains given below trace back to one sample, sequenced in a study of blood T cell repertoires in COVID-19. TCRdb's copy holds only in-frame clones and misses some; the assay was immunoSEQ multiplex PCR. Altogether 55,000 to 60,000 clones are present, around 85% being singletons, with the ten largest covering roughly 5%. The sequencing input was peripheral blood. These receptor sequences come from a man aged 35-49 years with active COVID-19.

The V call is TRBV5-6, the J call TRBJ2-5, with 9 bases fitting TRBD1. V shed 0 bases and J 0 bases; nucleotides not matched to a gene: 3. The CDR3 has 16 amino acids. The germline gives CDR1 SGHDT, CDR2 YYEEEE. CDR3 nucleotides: TGTGCCAGCAGCTTGGCCGGGACAGGGCACCAAGAGACCCAGTACTTC. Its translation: CASSLAGTGHQETQYF.

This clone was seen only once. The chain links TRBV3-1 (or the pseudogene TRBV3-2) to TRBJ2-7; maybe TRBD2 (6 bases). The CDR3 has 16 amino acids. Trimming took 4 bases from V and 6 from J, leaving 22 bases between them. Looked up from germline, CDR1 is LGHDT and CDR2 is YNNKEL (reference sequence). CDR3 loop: CASSRISGTRAPEQYF. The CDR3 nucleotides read TGTGCCAGCAGCCGCATCTCCGGGACTCGAGCTCCCGAGCAGTACTTC.

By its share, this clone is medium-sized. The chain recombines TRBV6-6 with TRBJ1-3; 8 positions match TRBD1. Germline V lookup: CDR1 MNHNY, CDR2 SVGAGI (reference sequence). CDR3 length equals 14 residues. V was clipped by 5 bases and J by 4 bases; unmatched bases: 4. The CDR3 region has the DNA TGTGCCAGCAGTGCGGGACAGGTCGGAAACACCATATATTTT. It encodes CASSAGQVGNTIYF.

The DNA of the CDR3 is TGTGCCAGTAGTATTTCAGGGGGCGCTGGAGGCTACACCTTC. Translating it yields CASSISGGAGGYTF. The chain employs TRBV19 and TRBJ1-2, with 8 nucleotides matching TRBD1. CDR1 and CDR2 (germline): LNHDA, SQIVND (reference sequence). V trimming: 3 bases; J trimming: 8 bases; junction bases outside the gene matches: 8. CDR3 length: 14 amino acids.

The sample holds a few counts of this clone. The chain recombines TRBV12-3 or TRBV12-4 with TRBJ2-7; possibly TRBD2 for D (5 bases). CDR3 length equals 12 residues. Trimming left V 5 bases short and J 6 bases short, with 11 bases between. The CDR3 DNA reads TGTGCCAGCAGTCTTAGCCGGGGCGAGCAGTACTTC. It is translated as CASSLSRGEQYF.

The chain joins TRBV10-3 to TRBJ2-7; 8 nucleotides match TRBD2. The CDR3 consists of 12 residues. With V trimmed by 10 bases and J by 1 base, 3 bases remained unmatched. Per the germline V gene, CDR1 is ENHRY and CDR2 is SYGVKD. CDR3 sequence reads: CATQRESYEQYF. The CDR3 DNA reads TGTGCCACCCAGCGGGAGTCCTACGAGCAGTACTTC.

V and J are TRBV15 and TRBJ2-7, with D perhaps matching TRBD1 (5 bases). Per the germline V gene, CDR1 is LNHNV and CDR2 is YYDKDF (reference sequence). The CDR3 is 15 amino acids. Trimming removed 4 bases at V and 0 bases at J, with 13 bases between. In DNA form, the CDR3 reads TGTGCCACCAGCAACACCAGGGTGAGCTCCTACGAGCAGTACTTC. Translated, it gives CATSNTRVSSYEQYF.

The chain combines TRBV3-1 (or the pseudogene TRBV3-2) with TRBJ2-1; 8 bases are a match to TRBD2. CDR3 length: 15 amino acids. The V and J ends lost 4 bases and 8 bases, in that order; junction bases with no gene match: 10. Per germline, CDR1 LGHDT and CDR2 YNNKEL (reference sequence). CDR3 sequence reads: CASSLPGGLRHEQFF. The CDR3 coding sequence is TGTGCCAGCAGCCTCCCGGGAGGGCTCCGGCATGAGCAGTTCTTC.

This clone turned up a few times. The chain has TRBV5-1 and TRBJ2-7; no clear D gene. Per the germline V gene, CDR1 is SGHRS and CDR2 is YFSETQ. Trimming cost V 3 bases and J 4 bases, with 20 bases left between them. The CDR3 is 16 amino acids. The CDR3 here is CASSYGSDTSFYEQYF. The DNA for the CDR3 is TGCGCCAGCAGCTACGGGTCCGATACTTCCTTTTACGAGCAGTACTTC.

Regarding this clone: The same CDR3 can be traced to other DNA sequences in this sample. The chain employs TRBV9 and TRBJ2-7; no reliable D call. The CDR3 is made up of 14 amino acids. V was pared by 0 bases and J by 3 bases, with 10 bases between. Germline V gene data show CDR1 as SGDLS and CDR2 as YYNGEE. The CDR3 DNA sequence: TGTGCCAGCAGCGTAGGGGTAGCTAGCTACGAGCAGTACTTC. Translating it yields CASSVGVASYEQYF.

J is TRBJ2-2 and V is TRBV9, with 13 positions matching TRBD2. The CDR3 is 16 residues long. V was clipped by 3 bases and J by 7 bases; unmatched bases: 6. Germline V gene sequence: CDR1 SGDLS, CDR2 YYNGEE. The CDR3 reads CASSAGLAGSGGELFF. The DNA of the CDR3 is TGTGCCAGCAGCGCGGGACTAGCGGGATCAGGCGGGGAGCTGTTTTTT.

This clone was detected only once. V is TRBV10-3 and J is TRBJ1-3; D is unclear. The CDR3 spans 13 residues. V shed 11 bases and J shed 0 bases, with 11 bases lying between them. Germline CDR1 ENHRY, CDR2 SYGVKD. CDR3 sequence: CAVRLSSGNTIYF. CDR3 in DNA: TGTGCCGTCCGACTCAGCTCTGGAAACACCATATATTTT.